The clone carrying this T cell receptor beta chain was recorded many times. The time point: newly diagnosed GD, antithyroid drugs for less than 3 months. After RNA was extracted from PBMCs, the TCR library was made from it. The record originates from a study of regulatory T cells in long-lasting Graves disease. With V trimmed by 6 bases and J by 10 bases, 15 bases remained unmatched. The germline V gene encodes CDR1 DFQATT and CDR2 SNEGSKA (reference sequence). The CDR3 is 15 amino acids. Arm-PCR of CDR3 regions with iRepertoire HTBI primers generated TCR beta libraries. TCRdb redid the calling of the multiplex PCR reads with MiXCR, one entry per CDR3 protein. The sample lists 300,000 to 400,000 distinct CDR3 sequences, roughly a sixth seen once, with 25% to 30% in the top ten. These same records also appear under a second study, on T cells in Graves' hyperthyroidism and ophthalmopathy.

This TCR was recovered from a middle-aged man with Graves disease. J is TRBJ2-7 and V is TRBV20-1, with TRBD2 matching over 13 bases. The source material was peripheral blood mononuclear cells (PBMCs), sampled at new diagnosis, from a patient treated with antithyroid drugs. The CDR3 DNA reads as TGCAGTGCAGCACCCTTCACTAGCGGGGGGGCGTATCAGTACTTC. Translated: CSAAPFTSGGAYQYF.